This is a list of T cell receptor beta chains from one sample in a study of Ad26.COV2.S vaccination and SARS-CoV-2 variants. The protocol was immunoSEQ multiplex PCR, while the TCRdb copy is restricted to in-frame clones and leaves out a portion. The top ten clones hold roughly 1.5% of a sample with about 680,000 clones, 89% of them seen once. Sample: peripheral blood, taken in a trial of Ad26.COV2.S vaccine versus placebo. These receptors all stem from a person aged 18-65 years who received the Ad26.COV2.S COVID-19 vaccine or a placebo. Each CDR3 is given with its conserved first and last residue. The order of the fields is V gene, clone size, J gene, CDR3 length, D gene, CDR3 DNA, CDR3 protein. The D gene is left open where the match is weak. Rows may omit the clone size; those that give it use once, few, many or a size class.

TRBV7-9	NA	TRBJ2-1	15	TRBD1	TGTGCCAGCAGTCCTCCGGGACAGCCCTACAATGAGCAGTTCTTC	CASSPPGQPYNEQFF
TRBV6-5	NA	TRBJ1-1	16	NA	TGTGCCAGCAGTTACTCGTTTGATACAGGGAGCACTGAAGCTTTCTTT	CASSYSFDTGSTEAFF
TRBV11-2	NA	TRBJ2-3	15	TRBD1	TGTGCCAGCAGCGCCACCACAGGGGGGACAGATACGCAGTATTTT	CASSATTGGTDTQYF
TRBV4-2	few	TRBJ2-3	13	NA	TGTGCCAGCAGCCAAGTCAAGGCAGATACGCAGTATTTT	CASSQVKADTQYF
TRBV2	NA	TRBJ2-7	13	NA	TGTGCCAGCAGTGATTTGGCAGCCTACGAGCAGTACTTC	CASSDLAAYEQYF
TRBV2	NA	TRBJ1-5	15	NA	TGTGCCAGCAGTGAAGTTTCAGGGAGCAATCAGCCCCAGCATTTT	CASSEVSGSNQPQHF
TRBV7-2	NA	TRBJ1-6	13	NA	TGTGCCAGCAGCGCAGAGTCCCTGGGACCCCTCCACTTT	CASSAESLGPLHF
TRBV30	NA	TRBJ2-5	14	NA	TGTGCCTGGAGTGCAACTAGTTTTTTCTCGACCCAGTACTTC	CAWSATSFFSTQYF
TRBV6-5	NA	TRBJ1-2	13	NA	TGTGCCAGCAGTCCGGAACAGGGCTTAGGCTACACCTTC	CASSPEQGLGYTF
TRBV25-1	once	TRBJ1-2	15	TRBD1	TGTGCCAGCAGTGAATTACAGGGGGATAACTATGGCTACACCTTC	CASSELQGDNYGYTF
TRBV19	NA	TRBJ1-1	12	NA	TGTGCCAGTAGTAGGCCAGGGCCTGAAGCTTTCTTT	CASSRPGPEAFF
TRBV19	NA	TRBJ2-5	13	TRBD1	TGTGCCAGTGGCACAGGGGATCGAGAGACCCAGTACTTC	CASGTGDRETQYF
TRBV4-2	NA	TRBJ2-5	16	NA	TGTGCCAGCAGCCAAGATCGCGGGACTCCGGCGGAGACCCAGTACTTC	CASSQDRGTPAETQYF
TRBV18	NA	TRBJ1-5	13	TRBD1	TGTGCCAGCTCGGGACAGTTCAATCAGCCCCAGCATTTT	CASSGQFNQPQHF
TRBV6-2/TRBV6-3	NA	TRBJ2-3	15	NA	TGTGCCAGCACCCCGAGAGCCCGGAGCACAGATACGCAGTATTTT	CASTPRARSTDTQYF
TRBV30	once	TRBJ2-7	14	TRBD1	TGTGCCTGGGCCGGGACAGGGAATTCCTACGAGCAGTACTTC	CAWAGTGNSYEQYF
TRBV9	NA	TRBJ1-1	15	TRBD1	TGTGCCAGCGCCCTGGGACTGACAGGGGGCACTGAAGCTTTCTTT	CASALGLTGGTEAFF
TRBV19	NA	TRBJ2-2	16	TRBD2	TGTGCCAGTAGTGATAGGGGAGGGAGAAACACCGGGGAGCTGTTTTTT	CASSDRGGRNTGELFF
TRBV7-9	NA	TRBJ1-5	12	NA	TGTGCCAGCAGCAATACTAATCAGCCCCAGCATTTT	CASSNTNQPQHF
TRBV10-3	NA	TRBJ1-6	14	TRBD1	TGTGCCACCGTGGACAGGGGAGGGAATTCACCCCTCCACTTT	CATVDRGGNSPLHF
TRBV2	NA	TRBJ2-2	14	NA	TGTGCCAGCAGTTGGGACCCAGACACCGGGGAGCTGTTTTTT	CASSWDPDTGELFF
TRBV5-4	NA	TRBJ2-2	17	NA	TGTGCCAGCACCCCCTTGGGGCCATCCACGGGAACCGGGGAGCTGTTTTTT	CASTPLGPSTGTGELFF
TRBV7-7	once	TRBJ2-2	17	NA	TGTGCCAGCAGGCTGGCGGCCGGGAACGCGAACACCGGGGAGCTGTTTTTT	CASRLAAGNANTGELFF
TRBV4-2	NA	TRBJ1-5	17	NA	TGTGCCAGCAGCCAAGATGACGGACGGAATAGCAATCAGCCCCAGCATTTT	CASSQDDGRNSNQPQHF
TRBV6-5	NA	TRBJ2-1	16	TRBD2	TGTGCCAGCAGTTACTCGGGGACTAGCGGGAGCTATGAGCAGTTCTTC	CASSYSGTSGSYEQFF
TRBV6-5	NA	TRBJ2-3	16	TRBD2	TGTGCCAGCAGTTACTTAACTAGCGGGGGTACAGATACGCAGTATTTT	CASSYLTSGGTDTQYF
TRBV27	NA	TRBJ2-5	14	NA	TGTGCCAGCAGTTCCGGACGGGTTGGACAGACCCAGTACTTC	CASSSGRVGQTQYF
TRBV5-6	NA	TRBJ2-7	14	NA	TGTGCCAGCAGCTGGGGCGTTAGCTCCTACGAGCAGTACTTC	CASSWGVSSYEQYF
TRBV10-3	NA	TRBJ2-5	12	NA	TGTGCCATCAGTAAAAACCAAGAGACCCAGTACTTC	CAISKNQETQYF
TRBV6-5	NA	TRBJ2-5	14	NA	TGTGCCAGCAGTTACTCGAGGGGTATGGAGACCCAGTACTTC	CASSYSRGMETQYF
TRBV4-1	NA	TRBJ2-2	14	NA	TGCGCCAGCAGCCAATTCCGACTAGCCGGGGAGCTGTTTTTT	CASSQFRLAGELFF
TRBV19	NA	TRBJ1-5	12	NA	TGTGCCAGTAGTTTCCACGGTCAGCCCCAGCATTTT	CASSFHGQPQHF